Listed below are T cell receptor beta chains from one sample, sequenced in a study of post-analysis software for immune sequencing data. One entry per CDR3 protein, called by TCRdb with MiXCR from the PCR reads. The data show around 500,000 distinct CDR3 sequences, approximately 34% seen once. Sequences were obtained from blood. These receptor sequences come from a girl younger than 18 with multiple sclerosis. Both conserved end residues are part of each CDR3. The order of the fields is V gene, clone size, D gene, J gene, CDR3 protein, CDR3 DNA. D genes are given only for firm matches. Size is omitted from some rows. Given values are once, few, many or a class for expanded clones.

>TRBV12-3/TRBV12-4|once|.|TRBJ1-5
CASSQWLGAGKPQHF
TGTGCCAGCAGCCAATGGTTGGGGGCGGGGAAGCCCCAGCATTTT
>TRBV6-6|many|.|TRBJ2-7
CASSPVGDYEQYF
TGTGCCAGCAGCCCGGTAGGGGATTACGAGCAGTACTTC
>TRBV20-1|.|.|TRBJ2-7
CSAATGREYNEQYF
TGCAGTGCGGCGACGGGACGCGAATACAATGAGCAGTACTTC
>TRBV15|.|TRBD1|TRBJ1-2
CATSSNRDRRLGGYTF
TGTGCCACCAGCAGCAACCGGGACAGGAGATTGGGGGGCTACACCTTC
>TRBV6-5|few|.|TRBJ2-5
CASSLIQTQETQYF
TGTGCCAGCAGTTTAATTCAGACCCAAGAGACCCAGTACTTC
>TRBV4-1|few|TRBD1|TRBJ1-6
CASSQGDRVNSPLHF
TGCGCCAGCAGCCAAGGGGACAGGGTGAATTCACCCCTCCACTTT
>TRBV18|few|.|TRBJ2-4
CASSPSRGHIQYF
TGTGCCAGCTCACCATCGCGGGGCCACATTCAGTACTTC
>TRBV7-6|.|TRBD1|TRBJ1-1
CASSRPPTGVGPNTEAFF
TGTGCCAGCAGCCGACCGCCGACAGGGGTGGGTCCGAACACTGAAGCTTTCTTT
>TRBV12-3/TRBV12-4|.|TRBD2|TRBJ2-3
CASSPYRLAGKVDTQYF
TGTGCCAGCAGTCCTTATAGACTAGCGGGGAAGGTGGATACGCAGTATTTT
>TRBV20-1|.|.|TRBJ1-4
CSARDAGSTNEKLFF
TGCAGTGCTAGAGACGCAGGGTCAACTAATGAAAAACTGTTTTTT
>TRBV6-2/TRBV6-3|.|TRBD1|TRBJ2-7
CAGGQGVEQYF
TGTGCCGGGGGACAGGGCGTCGAGCAGTACTTC
>TRBV28|.|.|TRBJ2-7
CASSLRQEQYF
TGTGCCAGCAGTTTACGCCAGGAGCAGTACTTC
>TRBV20-1|.|.|TRBJ2-3
CSVAGSRTTWSDTQYF
TGCAGTGTTGCCGGCTCCAGGACGACATGGTCAGATACGCAGTATTTT
>TRBV12-3/TRBV12-4|.|TRBD1|TRBJ2-5
CASNDRGRGETQYF
TGTGCCAGCAATGACAGGGGGCGGGGAGAGACCCAGTACTTC
>TRBV5-1|.|TRBD1|TRBJ1-2
CASSHTGGNYGYTF
TGCGCCAGCAGCCATACAGGGGGCAACTATGGCTACACCTTC
>TRBV7-2|few|.|TRBJ2-7
CASSFQGSSYEQYF
TGTGCCAGCAGCTTTCAGGGGAGCTCCTACGAGCAGTACTTC
>TRBV20-1|few|.|TRBJ2-6
CSARAGTGANVLTF
TGCAGTGCTAGAGCGGGGACTGGGGCCAACGTCCTGACTTTC
>TRBV5-1|few|.|TRBJ2-3
CASSLRLATDTQYF
TGCGCCAGCAGCTTGCGGCTAGCGACAGATACGCAGTATTTT
>TRBV12-3/TRBV12-4|.|.|TRBJ2-5
CASSPTTEQETQYF
TGTGCCAGCAGTCCCACGACGGAACAAGAGACCCAGTACTTC
>TRBV12-3/TRBV12-4|.|TRBD1|TRBJ1-5
CASSFLRDRHNQPQHF
TGTGCCAGCAGTTTTCTCCGGGACAGGCACAATCAGCCCCAGCATTTT
>TRBV24-1|.|.|TRBJ2-3
CATSDGGPTDTQYF
TGTGCCACCAGTGATGGGGGACCAACAGATACGCAGTATTTT
>TRBV10-3|.|.|TRBJ2-1
CAITDSPYNEQFF
TGTGCCATCACCGACAGTCCCTACAATGAGCAGTTCTTC
>TRBV19|.|TRBD2|TRBJ2-7
CASSSGGAAYEQYF
TGTGCCAGTAGTAGCGGGGGGGCCGCCTACGAGCAGTACTTC
>TRBV6-6|few|.|TRBJ2-7
CASRKTVTPAYEQYF
TGTGCCAGCAGGAAGACAGTTACCCCTGCCTACGAGCAGTACTTC
>TRBV5-1|few|.|TRBJ2-5
CASSIRPETQYF
TGCGCCAGCAGCATTCGCCCGGAGACCCAGTACTTC
>TRBV12-3/TRBV12-4|.|.|TRBJ1-1
CASIQSPGTATEAFF
TGTGCCAGCATCCAATCTCCAGGGACGGCCACTGAAGCTTTCTTT
>TRBV27|.|TRBD2|TRBJ2-3
CASSLSGLAGGTDTQYF
TGTGCCAGCAGTTTATCGGGACTAGCGGGGGGCACAGATACGCAGTATTTT
>TRBV7-6|few|.|TRBJ2-7
CASSPNPVRGNPYEQYF
TGTGCCAGCAGCCCTAACCCCGTGAGAGGGAACCCGTACGAGCAGTACTTC
>TRBV4-1|.|TRBD1|TRBJ1-1
CASSAQGETEAFF
TGCGCCAGCAGCGCACAGGGGGAGACTGAAGCTTTCTTT
>TRBV6-1|.|.|TRBJ1-6
CASAGTVNYSPLHF
TGTGCCAGCGCCGGGACGGTCAATTATTCACCCCTCCACTTT
>TRBV20-1|once|.|TRBJ2-1
CSARDGAHYNEQFF
TGCAGTGCTAGAGATGGGGCCCATTACAATGAGCAGTTCTTC
>TRBV20-1|few|TRBD1|TRBJ2-5
CSARGTGLTETQYF
TGCAGTGCTAGGGGGACAGGGTTGACGGAGACCCAGTACTTC
>TRBV5-1|few|.|TRBJ2-7
CASRRGRLEGDEQYF
TGCGCCAGCAGGAGGGGAAGGTTGGAAGGCGACGAGCAGTACTTC
>TRBV4-1|.|TRBD2|TRBJ2-2
CASSQGAGGHTGELFF
TGCGCCAGCAGCCAAGGAGCGGGGGGGCACACCGGGGAGCTGTTTTTT
>TRBV6-4|few|.|TRBJ1-2
CAGSGGAAGYTF
TGTGCCGGCAGTGGGGGGGCTGCTGGCTACACCTTC
>TRBV12-3/TRBV12-4|.|.|TRBJ1-1
CASSPSRGTTEAFF
TGTGCCAGCAGTCCCTCCAGGGGTACGACTGAAGCTTTCTTT
>TRBV14|few|.|TRBJ1-6
CASSQDRVSPLHF
TGTGCCAGCAGCCAAGATCGGGTTTCACCCCTCCACTTT
>TRBV2|.|.|TRBJ2-4
CASSEAVSHLYF
TGTGCCAGCAGTGAAGCTGTCTCCCATTTGTACTTC
>TRBV5-1|.|TRBD1|TRBJ1-6
CASSLDRGQDSPPHF
TGCGCCAGCAGCTTAGACAGGGGGCAGGATTCACCCCCCCACTTT
>TRBV15|.|TRBD2|TRBJ2-3
CATSGLAGRTDTQYF
TGTGCCACCAGCGGTCTAGCGGGACGCACAGATACGCAGTATTTT
>TRBV10-3|.|TRBD1|TRBJ2-7
CATLAGTGSTEQYF
TGTGCCACCCTTGCCGGGACAGGGTCGACCGAGCAGTACTTC
>TRBV28|.|.|TRBJ2-2
CASIEGTGELFF
TGTGCCAGCATAGAAGGGACCGGGGAGCTGTTTTTT
>TRBV29-1|.|.|TRBJ1-2
CSVASPSADYGYTF
TGCAGCGTTGCGTCTCCCTCCGCGGACTATGGCTACACCTTC
>TRBV3-1|few|.|TRBJ2-7
CASSQVEGRGTPRDEQYF
TGTGCCAGCAGCCAAGTCGAAGGTCGGGGGACGCCTAGGGACGAGCAGTACTTC
>TRBV15|.|TRBD2|TRBJ2-1
CATSRDQRLAGLKFF
TGTGCCACCAGCAGAGATCAACGGCTAGCGGGGTTGAAGTTCTTC
>TRBV4-2|.|.|TRBJ2-5
CASSRQEQETQYF
TGTGCCAGCAGTCGTCAGGAGCAAGAGACCCAGTACTTC
>TRBV7-9|.|TRBD2|TRBJ2-1
CASSHLAGNEQFF
TGTGCCAGCAGCCACCTAGCGGGAAATGAGCAGTTCTTC
>TRBV9|few|.|TRBJ2-5
CASSEGGGGPLQETQYF
TGTGCCAGCAGCGAGGGAGGTGGGGGACCCCTCCAAGAGACCCAGTACTTC
>TRBV9|few|TRBD2|TRBJ2-1
CASSTLAGGPYNEQFF
TGTGCCAGCAGCACCCTAGCGGGGGGGCCTTACAATGAGCAGTTCTTC